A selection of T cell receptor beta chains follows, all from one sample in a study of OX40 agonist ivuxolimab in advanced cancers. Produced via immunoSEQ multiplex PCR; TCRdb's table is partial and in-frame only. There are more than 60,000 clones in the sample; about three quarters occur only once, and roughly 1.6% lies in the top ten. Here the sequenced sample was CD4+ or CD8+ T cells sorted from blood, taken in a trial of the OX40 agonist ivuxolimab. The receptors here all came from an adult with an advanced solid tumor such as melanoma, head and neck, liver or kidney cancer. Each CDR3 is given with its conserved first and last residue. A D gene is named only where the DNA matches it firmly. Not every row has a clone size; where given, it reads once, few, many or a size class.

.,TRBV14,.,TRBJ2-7,TGTGCCAGCTCCCCCCGGGTTGAAGGGGAGCAGTACTTC,CASSPRVEGEQYF
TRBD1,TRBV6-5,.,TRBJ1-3,TGTGCCAGCAAGGACAGGCTCTCTGGAAACACCATATATTTT,CASKDRLSGNTIYF
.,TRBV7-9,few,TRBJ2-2,TGTGCCAGCAGCTTAGCCCTGGACACCGGGGAGCTGTTTTTT,CASSLALDTGELFF
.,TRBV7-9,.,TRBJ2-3,TGTGCCAGCAGCTTAGGCGTGATAGTGCGCCCTAGCACAGATACGCAGTATTTT,CASSLGVIVRPSTDTQYF
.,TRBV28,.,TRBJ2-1,TGTGCCAGCAGTTTAATACAGGGTCGGACGTTCTTC,CASSLIQGRTFF
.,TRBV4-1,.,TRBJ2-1,TGCGCCAGCAGCCAAGTTTTGGTGTACGGTAGTGGGCCCTGGCCCAATGAGCAGTTCTTC,CASSQVLVYGSGPWPNEQFF
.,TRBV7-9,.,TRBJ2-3,TGTGCCAGCAGCTTAGGACGGATATCTAGCACAGATACGCAGTATTTT,CASSLGRISSTDTQYF
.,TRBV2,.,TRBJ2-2,TGTGCCAGCAGCGAAACCCCCGGGGGCACCGGGGAGCTGTTTTTT,CASSETPGGTGELFF
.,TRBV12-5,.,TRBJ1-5,TGTGCTAGTGCGGGGGACAGCAATCAGCCCCAGCATTTT,CASAGDSNQPQHF
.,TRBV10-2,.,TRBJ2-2,TGCGCCAGCAAACGCGAGGGGAACACCGGGGAGCTGTTTTTT,CASKREGNTGELFF
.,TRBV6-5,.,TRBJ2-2,TGTGCCAGCAGAAGTAGGAACACCGGGGAGCTGTTTTTT,CASRSRNTGELFF
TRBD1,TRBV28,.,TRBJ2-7,TGTGCCAGCAGTTCGACAGGGGGCTTTTACGAGCAGTACTTC,CASSSTGGFYEQYF
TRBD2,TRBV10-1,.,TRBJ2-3,TGCGCCAGCAGCTCCGGACTAGCGGGGGGCACAGATACGCAGTATTTT,CASSSGLAGGTDTQYF
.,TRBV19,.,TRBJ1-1,TGTGCCAGTAGTATCACGGGACAACCGACCTCTGTAGCTTTCTTT,CASSITGQPTSVAFF
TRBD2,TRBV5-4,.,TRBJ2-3,TGTGCCAGCAGCCCCGGGCCTAGCGGGAAGGGAGATACGCAGTATTTT,CASSPGPSGKGDTQYF
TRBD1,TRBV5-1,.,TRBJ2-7,TGCGCCAGCAGCTTGTCCGGGACAGACTACTCCTACGAGCAGTACTTC,CASSLSGTDYSYEQYF
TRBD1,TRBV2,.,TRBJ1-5,TGTGCCAGCAGCGAAATAACAGGGGCGGTGAGCAATCAGCCCCAGCATTTT,CASSEITGAVSNQPQHF
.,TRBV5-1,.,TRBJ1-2,TGCGCCAGCAGCTTAATATCTAACTATGGCTACACCTTC,CASSLISNYGYTF
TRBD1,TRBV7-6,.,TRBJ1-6,TGTGCCAGCGGGGGGACAGCCTCACCCCTCCACTTT,CASGGTASPLHF
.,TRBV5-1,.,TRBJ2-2,TGCGCCAGCAGCTTGGGACACTTTACCGGGGAGCTGTTTTTT,CASSLGHFTGELFF
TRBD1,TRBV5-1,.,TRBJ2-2,TGCGCCAGCAGCTTCTCGACAGGGCACACCGGGGAGCTGTTTTTT,CASSFSTGHTGELFF
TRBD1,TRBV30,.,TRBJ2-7,TGTGCCTGGAGTTATCCGGGACAGGGGGTTTACGAGCAGTACTTC,CAWSYPGQGVYEQYF
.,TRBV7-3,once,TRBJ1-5,TGTGCCAGCAGTCCAGGGGACGGTCAGCCCCAGCATTTT,CASSPGDGQPQHF
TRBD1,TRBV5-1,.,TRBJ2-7,TGCGCCAGCAGCTTGGGGACAGGGGGCTACGAGCAGTACTTC,CASSLGTGGYEQYF
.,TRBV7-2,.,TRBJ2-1,TGTGCCAGCAGCTTAGGATTGCGTGAGCAGTTCTTC,CASSLGLREQFF
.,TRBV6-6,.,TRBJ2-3,TGTGCCAGCAGTGGAGCTTCGGTCACAGATACGCAGTATTTT,CASSGASVTDTQYF
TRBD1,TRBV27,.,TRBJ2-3,TGTGCCAGCAGCCCCCGACCGACAGGGGATAGACCAGATACGCAGTATTTT,CASSPRPTGDRPDTQYF
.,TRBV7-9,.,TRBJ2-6,TGTGCCAGCAGACAAATGACCAACGTCCTGACTTTC,CASRQMTNVLTF
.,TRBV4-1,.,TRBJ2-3,TGCGCCAGCAGCCAAGTGGAGGGGGAGGGTACGCAGTATTTT,CASSQVEGEGTQYF
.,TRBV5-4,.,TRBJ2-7,TGTGCCAGCAGCTTGGGGCAGGGCAACTCCTACGAGCAGTACTTC,CASSLGQGNSYEQYF
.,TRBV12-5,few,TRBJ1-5,TGTGCTAGTGGTTCGCAGGCCGGTCAGCCCCAGCATTTT,CASGSQAGQPQHF
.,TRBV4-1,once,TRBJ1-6,TGCGCCAGCAGCCAGGTGGGACTGGATAATTCACCCCTCCACTTT,CASSQVGLDNSPLHF
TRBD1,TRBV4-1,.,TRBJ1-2,TGCGCCAGCAGCCAAGATATGGCAGGGGGGTACTATGGCTACACCTTC,CASSQDMAGGYYGYTF
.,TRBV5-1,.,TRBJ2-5,TGCGCCAGCAGCTTGGGGCGGACACAAGAGACCCAGTACTTC,CASSLGRTQETQYF
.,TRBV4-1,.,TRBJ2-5,TGCGCCAGCAGCCAGAGAACAGGGAGTGAGACCCAGTACTTC,CASSQRTGSETQYF
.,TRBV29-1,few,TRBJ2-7,TGCAGCGTGAGTAGGGGTAACGAGCAGTACTTC,CSVSRGNEQYF
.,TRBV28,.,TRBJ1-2,TGTGCCAGCAGTTTAATGGGAGTGAGCTATGGCTACACCTTC,CASSLMGVSYGYTF
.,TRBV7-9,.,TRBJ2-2,TGTGCCAGCAGCTTAGTTAGGGGGACTTTTGACACCGGGGAGCTGTTTTTT,CASSLVRGTFDTGELFF
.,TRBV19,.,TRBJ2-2,TGTGCCACTCGAGGGAAGTCCGGTTTTGGGATGAACACCGGGGAGCTGTTTTTT,CATRGKSGFGMNTGELFF
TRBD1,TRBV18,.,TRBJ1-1,TGTGCCAGCTCACCACCGGGGTCAGGACAGGGCGTAGGCACTGAAGCTTTCTTT,CASSPPGSGQGVGTEAFF
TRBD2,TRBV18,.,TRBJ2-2,TGTGCCAGCTCACCGACTAGCCCCGACACCGGGGAGCTGTTTTTT,CASSPTSPDTGELFF
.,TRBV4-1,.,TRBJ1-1,TGCGCCAGCAGCCAAGAAAAACAGAGAAAAACTGAAGCTTTCTTT,CASSQEKQRKTEAFF
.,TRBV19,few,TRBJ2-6,TGTGCCAGTAGTATTAATGGGGCAGGTGGGGCCAACGTCCTGACTTTC,CASSINGAGGANVLTF
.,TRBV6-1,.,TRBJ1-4,TGTGCCAGCAGTCCGGGACCGGGAGTGGAAAAACTGTTTTTT,CASSPGPGVEKLFF
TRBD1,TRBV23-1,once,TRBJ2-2,TGCGCCAGCAGTCCCCAGAGCAGGGGGCCGGCCACCGGGGAGCTGTTTTTT,CASSPQSRGPATGELFF
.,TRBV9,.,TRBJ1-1,TGTGCCAGCAGCGCGGGGCCCGCCGGGACGGAAGCTTTCTTT,CASSAGPAGTEAFF
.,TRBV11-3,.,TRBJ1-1,TGTGCCAGCAGCCTGCAGGGGTGGAACACTGAAGCTTTCTTT,CASSLQGWNTEAFF
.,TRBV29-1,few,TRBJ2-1,TGCAGCGTTCTACACCCGCTGAGCTCCTACAATGAGCAGTTCTTC,CSVLHPLSSYNEQFF
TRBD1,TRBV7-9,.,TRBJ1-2,TGTGCCAGCAGCTTGGGACAGGGGAACTATGGCTACACCTTC,CASSLGQGNYGYTF
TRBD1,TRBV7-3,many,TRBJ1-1,TGTGCCAGCAGCTTGGGACAGGGGATCGCTGAAGCTTTCTTT,CASSLGQGIAEAFF
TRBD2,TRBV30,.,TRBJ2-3,TGTGCCTGGAGTGCCCTAGCGGGATATTTTGGGGATACGCAGTATTTT,CAWSALAGYFGDTQYF
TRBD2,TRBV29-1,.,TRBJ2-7,TGCAGCACGAGACTAGCGGTTTCCTACGAGCAGTACTTC,CSTRLAVSYEQYF
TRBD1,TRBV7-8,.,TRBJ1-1,TGTGCCAGCAGCTTCTTTACAGGGGGTTTCACTGAAGCTTTCTTT,CASSFFTGGFTEAFF